These T cell receptor beta chains were read from a single sample in a study of blood T cell repertoires in COVID-19. Profiled with immunoSEQ multiplex PCR; TCRdb holds only in-frame clones, not every one. This repertoire shows around 130,000 clones, around 84% found once; its top ten account for around 5%. The sample consisted of peripheral blood. The origin of the receptors is a human donor in a cohort sampled during active COVID-19. Both conserved end residues are part of each CDR3. Fields, in order: clone size, J gene, D gene, V gene, CDR3 DNA, CDR3 protein. D genes are given only for firm matches. Only some rows state a clone size, as once, few, many or a class for expanded clones.

NA	TRBJ1-2	NA	TRBV5-6	TGTGCCAGCAGCCTATATTGGTCTGGTGGCTACACCTTC	CASSLYWSGGYTF
NA	TRBJ1-1	TRBD1	TRBV30	TGTGCCTGGAGGGGACAGGGGAACACTGAAGCTTTCTTT	CAWRGQGNTEAFF
once	TRBJ1-1	TRBD1	TRBV28	TGTGCCATAGAACCGCGGGACAGGGTACCAGGTGAAGCTTTCTTT	CAIEPRDRVPGEAFF
once	TRBJ1-1	NA	TRBV12-3/TRBV12-4	TGTGCCAGCAGCTTTATGGAGGGCGGTGAAGCTTTCTTT	CASSFMEGGEAFF
NA	TRBJ1-1	NA	TRBV18	TGTGCCAGCTCACCCTTCGACAGGACTGAAGCTTTCTTT	CASSPFDRTEAFF
few	TRBJ2-7	TRBD2	TRBV14	TGTGCCAGCAGCCAAGGTTTCTCCTTGCGGGGGGGTTACGAGCAGTACTTC	CASSQGFSLRGGYEQYF
NA	TRBJ2-2	NA	TRBV7-9	TGTGCCAGCAGCCCCGGACAGCTGAACACCGGGGAGCTGTTTTTT	CASSPGQLNTGELFF
NA	TRBJ2-6	TRBD1	TRBV19	TGTGCCAGTAGTATTGCAACAGGGGCTCCCGGGGCCAACGTCCTGACTTTC	CASSIATGAPGANVLTF
NA	TRBJ1-4	NA	TRBV4-1	TGCGCCAGCAGCCACAGGACAGCCTACTCGGGTGAAAAACTGTTTTTT	CASSHRTAYSGEKLFF
NA	TRBJ1-3	NA	TRBV5-6	TGTGCCAGCAGCTTGGGGACAGCCGGTGTAAACACCATATATTTT	CASSLGTAGVNTIYF
NA	TRBJ2-3	NA	TRBV7-9	TGTGCCAGCAGCTTGAACCCGGGTAAGTATTTT	CASSLNPGKYF
NA	TRBJ1-5	NA	TRBV6-5	TGTGCCAGCAGTCGAACTGAAAATCAGCCCCAGCATTTT	CASSRTENQPQHF
NA	TRBJ2-1	TRBD2	TRBV5-4	TGTGCCAGCAGCTGGGAGCGGGACTCCTACAATGAGCAGTTCTTC	CASSWERDSYNEQFF
NA	TRBJ1-2	NA	TRBV20-1	TGCATCGCTGGGGGGTCCTATGGCTACACCTTC	CIAGGSYGYTF
few	TRBJ2-7	TRBD2	TRBV5-1	TGCGCCAGCAGCTGGGCTAGCGGCTCCTACGAGCAGTACTTC	CASSWASGSYEQYF